Listed below are T cell receptor beta chains from one sample, sequenced in a study of T-cell reconstitution after alpha-beta-depleted transplantation in children. TCRdb fed the PCR reads into MiXCR, producing one record per CDR3 protein. This table holds hundreds of thousands of distinct CDR3 sequences, roughly 15% found once. The sequencing used PBMCs from the stem cell graft donor, collected from the stem cell graft. All receptors come from a human donor who donated a stem cell graft to a child with acute myeloid leukemia. Both conserved end residues are part of each CDR3. Each record gives: D gene, V gene, J gene, clone size, CDR3 DNA, CDR3 protein. The D gene is left open where the match is weak. Only part of the rows carry a size: once, few, many, or a class if the clone is expanded.

D gene: .
V gene: TRBV20-1
J gene: TRBJ2-7
clone size: .
CDR3 DNA: TGCAGTGCTAATACAGGGCTAGTCTACGAGCAGTACTTC
CDR3 protein: CSANTGLVYEQYF

D gene: .
V gene: TRBV7-9
J gene: TRBJ1-1
clone size: .
CDR3 DNA: TGTGCCAGCAGCCCCGGTTACAGCATGAACACTGAAGCTTTCTTT
CDR3 protein: CASSPGYSMNTEAFF

D gene: TRBD1
V gene: TRBV5-1
J gene: TRBJ1-2
clone size: .
CDR3 DNA: TGCGCCAGCAGCCCGCCGGGACAGGACTATGGCTACACCTTC
CDR3 protein: CASSPPGQDYGYTF

D gene: .
V gene: TRBV5-1
J gene: TRBJ2-4
clone size: .
CDR3 DNA: TGCGCCAGCAGCCAAAACATTCAGTACTTC
CDR3 protein: CASSQNIQYF

D gene: .
V gene: TRBV12-3/TRBV12-4
J gene: TRBJ2-3
clone size: .
CDR3 DNA: TGTGCCGGCAGTTTAGTCGGAGCCGATAGAATGGATACGCAGTATTTT
CDR3 protein: CAGSLVGADRMDTQYF

D gene: TRBD1
V gene: TRBV5-1
J gene: TRBJ2-3
clone size: .
CDR3 DNA: TGCGCCAGCAGCTCTTCGGACAGGGGGCACGGAGATACGCAGTATTTT
CDR3 protein: CASSSSDRGHGDTQYF

D gene: .
V gene: TRBV19
J gene: TRBJ1-5
clone size: few
CDR3 DNA: TGTGCCAGTAGTATAGCAGGTTCGGATCAGCCCCAGCATTTT
CDR3 protein: CASSIAGSDQPQHF

D gene: .
V gene: TRBV7-2
J gene: TRBJ1-1
clone size: .
CDR3 DNA: TGTGCCAGCAGCTTAGGCGGCTCCCCCGGGGCTTTCTTT
CDR3 protein: CASSLGGSPGAFF

D gene: .
V gene: TRBV20-1
J gene: TRBJ1-6
clone size: many
CDR3 DNA: TGCAGTGCCCAAGGGGAGGGCCCCCTCCACTTT
CDR3 protein: CSAQGEGPLHF

D gene: .
V gene: TRBV7-2
J gene: TRBJ2-1
clone size: few
CDR3 DNA: TGTGCCAGCAGCCTGGCACCCACCTCCTACAATGAGCAGTTCTTC
CDR3 protein: CASSLAPTSYNEQFF

D gene: .
V gene: TRBV29-1
J gene: TRBJ1-5
clone size: many
CDR3 DNA: TGCAGCGTAGGGTTCGAGCATCCCCAGCATTTT
CDR3 protein: CSVGFEHPQHF

D gene: TRBD2
V gene: TRBV20-1
J gene: TRBJ2-3
clone size: few
CDR3 DNA: TGCAGTGCCGATCCGGGACTAGCGGGGGGGCCAGTTTTTAGAGATACGCAGTATTTT
CDR3 protein: CSADPGLAGGPVFRDTQYF

D gene: TRBD1
V gene: TRBV15
J gene: TRBJ2-7
clone size: .
CDR3 DNA: TGTGCCACCAGGGCAGGGGGCTCCTACGAGCAGTACTTC
CDR3 protein: CATRAGGSYEQYF

D gene: .
V gene: TRBV9
J gene: TRBJ2-1
clone size: few
CDR3 DNA: TGTGCCAGCAGTTTCAACCACGGTGAGCAGTTCTTC
CDR3 protein: CASSFNHGEQFF

D gene: .
V gene: TRBV6-5
J gene: TRBJ2-7
clone size: many
CDR3 DNA: TGTGCCAGCAGTTCTGACCGGGCCGCGAACTACGAGCAGTACTTC
CDR3 protein: CASSSDRAANYEQYF

D gene: TRBD2
V gene: TRBV7-6
J gene: TRBJ2-2
clone size: .
CDR3 DNA: TGTGCCAGCAGCTTTTCGGTAGCGGGGGCTGGGGAGCTGTTTTTT
CDR3 protein: CASSFSVAGAGELFF

D gene: .
V gene: TRBV12-3/TRBV12-4
J gene: TRBJ1-5
clone size: .
CDR3 DNA: TGTGCCAGCAGTTCGGACACGGGCTATCAGCCCCAGCATTTT
CDR3 protein: CASSSDTGYQPQHF

D gene: TRBD1
V gene: TRBV29-1
J gene: TRBJ2-2
clone size: many
CDR3 DNA: TGCAGCGCCGGACAGGGAACGAACACCGGGGAGCTGTTTTTT
CDR3 protein: CSAGQGTNTGELFF

D gene: TRBD2
V gene: TRBV7-9
J gene: TRBJ2-3
clone size: .
CDR3 DNA: TGTGCCAGCAGCTTAGAAGGACTAGCGGGGGTCACGCAGTATTTT
CDR3 protein: CASSLEGLAGVTQYF

D gene: .
V gene: TRBV20-1
J gene: TRBJ2-2
clone size: many
CDR3 DNA: TGCAGTGCCATGCGCAGGGGGGGGACCGGGGAGCTGTTTTTT
CDR3 protein: CSAMRRGGTGELFF

D gene: .
V gene: TRBV7-9
J gene: TRBJ1-6
clone size: .
CDR3 DNA: TGTGCCAGCAGTTCCCCCTGGGGGAGCTCACCCCTCCACTTT
CDR3 protein: CASSSPWGSSPLHF

D gene: TRBD1
V gene: TRBV28
J gene: TRBJ2-1
clone size: .
CDR3 DNA: TGTGCCAGCAGGGCCCGGGACAGGGGGATAAATGAGCAGTTCTTC
CDR3 protein: CASRARDRGINEQFF

D gene: .
V gene: TRBV24-1
J gene: TRBJ2-1
clone size: many
CDR3 DNA: TGTGCCACCAGTGAGGGCAGATACAATGAGCAGTTCTTC
CDR3 protein: CATSEGRYNEQFF

D gene: .
V gene: TRBV5-1
J gene: TRBJ2-7
clone size: few
CDR3 DNA: TGCGCCAGCAGCGCCGGTTTCTACGAGCAGTACTTC
CDR3 protein: CASSAGFYEQYF

D gene: .
V gene: TRBV27
J gene: TRBJ2-1
clone size: .
CDR3 DNA: TGTGCCAGCAGTTTATCGGGCCAAGGGAACAATGAGCAGTTCTTC
CDR3 protein: CASSLSGQGNNEQFF

D gene: .
V gene: TRBV20-1
J gene: TRBJ2-7
clone size: many
CDR3 DNA: TGCAGTGCCACTGGACGGTACTACGAGCAGTACTTC
CDR3 protein: CSATGRYYEQYF

D gene: .
V gene: TRBV11-2
J gene: TRBJ2-4
clone size: many
CDR3 DNA: TGTGCCAGCAGCTTAGGGGGGAGCAAGGACATTCAGTACTTC
CDR3 protein: CASSLGGSKDIQYF

D gene: TRBD1
V gene: TRBV5-1
J gene: TRBJ1-2
clone size: .
CDR3 DNA: TGCGCCAGCAGCTTATCCTCCCTGACAGGGGACTATGGTGGCTACACCTTC
CDR3 protein: CASSLSSLTGDYGGYTF

D gene: .
V gene: TRBV7-3
J gene: TRBJ2-1
clone size: many
CDR3 DNA: TGTGCCAGCAGCTTAACCGGAGGTGCAACGAAGTTCTTC
CDR3 protein: CASSLTGGATKFF

D gene: .
V gene: TRBV4-3
J gene: TRBJ1-1
clone size: few
CDR3 DNA: TGCGCCAGCAGCCAAGCGGGTATGGGGGTGAACACTGAAGCTTTCTTT
CDR3 protein: CASSQAGMGVNTEAFF

D gene: .
V gene: TRBV7-2
J gene: TRBJ2-4
clone size: .
CDR3 DNA: TGTGCCAGCAGCACGGCCGGGGGCCGGAACATTCAGTACTTC
CDR3 protein: CASSTAGGRNIQYF

D gene: TRBD2
V gene: TRBV20-1
J gene: TRBJ2-3
clone size: many
CDR3 DNA: TGCAGTGCTAGAGTACTAGCGGCTACAGATACGCAGTATTTT
CDR3 protein: CSARVLAATDTQYF

D gene: TRBD1
V gene: TRBV6-5
J gene: TRBJ2-1
clone size: few
CDR3 DNA: TGTGCCAGCAGCGGGGACAGCAATGAGCAGTTCTTC
CDR3 protein: CASSGDSNEQFF

D gene: .
V gene: TRBV5-1
J gene: TRBJ2-5
clone size: few
CDR3 DNA: TGCGCCAGCAGCTCCGCAGGGAGGACACAACAAGAGACCCAGTACTTC
CDR3 protein: CASSSAGRTQQETQYF

D gene: .
V gene: TRBV5-6
J gene: TRBJ2-1
clone size: many
CDR3 DNA: TGTGCCAGCAGCCCAGGCCCGAAGGGCGCTTACAATGAGCAGTTCTTC
CDR3 protein: CASSPGPKGAYNEQFF

D gene: .
V gene: TRBV4-3
J gene: TRBJ1-1
clone size: .
CDR3 DNA: TGCGCCAGCAGCCACGCCGGACAAACTGAAGCTTTCTTT
CDR3 protein: CASSHAGQTEAFF

D gene: .
V gene: TRBV18
J gene: TRBJ2-1
clone size: .
CDR3 DNA: TGTGCCAGCTCACCAACGGGGCTGGATGAGCAGTTCTTC
CDR3 protein: CASSPTGLDEQFF

D gene: .
V gene: TRBV7-9
J gene: TRBJ2-5
clone size: few
CDR3 DNA: TGTGCCAGCAGCTTAATAAACCCGAGGGAGACCCAGTACTTC
CDR3 protein: CASSLINPRETQYF

D gene: TRBD1
V gene: TRBV7-2
J gene: TRBJ2-3
clone size: .
CDR3 DNA: TGTGCCAGCAGGCCAGGGGGCGCTGGACACACGGATACGCAGTATTTT
CDR3 protein: CASRPGGAGHTDTQYF

D gene: TRBD1
V gene: TRBV6-1
J gene: TRBJ1-3
clone size: many
CDR3 DNA: TGTGCCAGCAGTAAGACAGGGAGAAACACCATATATTTT
CDR3 protein: CASSKTGRNTIYF

D gene: TRBD1
V gene: TRBV6-2/TRBV6-3
J gene: TRBJ2-2
clone size: few
CDR3 DNA: TGTGCCAGCAGTTACTCACGACAGGGGCGGTCCGGGGAGCTGTTTTTT
CDR3 protein: CASSYSRQGRSGELFF

D gene: .
V gene: TRBV23-1
J gene: TRBJ2-2
clone size: once
CDR3 DNA: TGCGCCAGCAGTTCAGATTTTCAGGGGACGAACACCGGGGAGCTGTTTTTT
CDR3 protein: CASSSDFQGTNTGELFF

D gene: TRBD1
V gene: TRBV4-3
J gene: TRBJ1-2
clone size: .
CDR3 DNA: TGCGCCAGCAGCCAAGGAGGGGGACAGACCTATGGCTACACCTTC
CDR3 protein: CASSQGGGQTYGYTF

D gene: TRBD2
V gene: TRBV19
J gene: TRBJ2-1
clone size: .
CDR3 DNA: TGTGCCAGTAGTGTACTAGCGGGGGATAGCTCCTACAATGAGCAGTTCTTC
CDR3 protein: CASSVLAGDSSYNEQFF

D gene: .
V gene: TRBV5-1
J gene: TRBJ2-2
clone size: .
CDR3 DNA: TGCGCCAGCAGCCTGGACCCTTTTCTGAACACCGGGGAGCTGTTTTTT
CDR3 protein: CASSLDPFLNTGELFF

D gene: .
V gene: TRBV7-2
J gene: TRBJ1-1
clone size: .
CDR3 DNA: TGTGCCAGCAGATTCGACCCCATGGGGGTCGGAGCTTTCTTT
CDR3 protein: CASRFDPMGVGAFF